A selection of T cell receptor beta chains follows, all from one sample in a study of patients and donors after allogeneic stem cell transplantation. Using its own MiXCR run on the RT-PCR reads, TCRdb lists one record per CDR3 protein. This table holds under 170,000 distinct CDR3 sequences, approximately 35% found once. The sample comprised blood, either unsorted or a sorted T cell fraction (not recorded which). The receptors stem from a human donor who was either an allogeneic HSCT recipient or a stem cell or donor lymphocyte infusion donor (not recorded which). It is not recorded whose cells these are; they may come from a transplant donor. CDR3s include the opening cysteine and the closing phenylalanine or tryptophan. The D gene is left open where the match is weak. The size of a clone is reported for some rows only, either as once, few or many, or as a class for expanded clones.

cdr3_nt	cdr3_aa	j_call	d_call	v_call	clone_size
TGTGCCAGCAGCCAAGATCATGTAAGGTCGGCGAAACTGTTTTTT	CASSQDHVRSAKLFF	TRBJ1-4	NA	TRBV3-1	NA
TGTGCCAGCAGCCCAGGACAGGGGGAGATCTATGGCTACACCTTC	CASSPGQGEIYGYTF	TRBJ1-2	TRBD1	TRBV5-5	NA
TGTGCCAGCAGCGTCACAGGGGGCGACGTCTATGGCTACACCTTC	CASSVTGGDVYGYTF	TRBJ1-2	TRBD1	TRBV9	NA
TGCAGCGTTGAAGTGGGACAGGCAGACACCGGGGAGCTGTTTTTT	CSVEVGQADTGELFF	TRBJ2-2	TRBD1	TRBV29-1	NA
TGCAGTGCTAATAGCGACACAGATACGCAGTATTTT	CSANSDTDTQYF	TRBJ2-3	NA	TRBV20-1	once
TGTGCCAGCAGCAAAGAGCGGGTGGGCAATCAGCCCCAGCATTTT	CASSKERVGNQPQHF	TRBJ1-5	NA	TRBV21-1	few
TGCAGTGCTAGAGAGGAGGGGACTAATGAAAAACTGTTTTTT	CSAREEGTNEKLFF	TRBJ1-4	NA	TRBV20-1	NA
TGTGCGGTAGGGCTTCCTTGGGAGACCCAGTACTTC	CAVGLPWETQYF	TRBJ2-5	NA	TRBV12-3/TRBV12-4	NA
TGTGCCACCAGTGATTTAGGCGTGGGGCTCGGGACCAACAATGAGCAGTTCTTC	CATSDLGVGLGTNNEQFF	TRBJ2-1	NA	TRBV24-1	few
TGCAGTGCTTCCCACCGTTCCAGCACAGATACGCAGTATTTT	CSASHRSSTDTQYF	TRBJ2-3	NA	TRBV20-1	NA
TGTGCCAGCAGCAACCGGGACAGGAGCCACCAAGAGACCCAGTACTTC	CASSNRDRSHQETQYF	TRBJ2-5	TRBD1	TRBV12-3/TRBV12-4	NA
TGTGCCAGCAGTTTGGAGGGCCCCCTGCAGACAGATACGCAGTATTTT	CASSLEGPLQTDTQYF	TRBJ2-3	NA	TRBV12-3/TRBV12-4	few
TGCGCCAGCAGCTTGCAGGCGTCTAGCACAGATACGCAGTATTTT	CASSLQASSTDTQYF	TRBJ2-3	NA	TRBV5-1	few
TGTGCCAGCAGCTTACATCTCCGGGTCTCCACTAATGAAAAACTGTTTTTT	CASSLHLRVSTNEKLFF	TRBJ1-4	NA	TRBV7-9	NA
TGTGCCATCAGTGAGTATCCATCCTACAATGAGCAGTTCTTC	CAISEYPSYNEQFF	TRBJ2-1	NA	TRBV10-3	NA
TGTGCCAGCAGGCCTTACCAGGGGCCAAGGGACACTGAAGCTTTCTTT	CASRPYQGPRDTEAFF	TRBJ1-1	NA	TRBV12-3/TRBV12-4	few
TGCGCCAGCAGCTTGATGGTGGGGCCTGAAGCTTTCTTT	CASSLMVGPEAFF	TRBJ1-1	NA	TRBV5-1	NA
TGTGCCAGCAGCGTTGGCAGGGAAGTCAGCTCCTATAATTCACCCCTCCACTTT	CASSVGREVSSYNSPLHF	TRBJ1-6	NA	TRBV9	few
TGTGCCAGCAGCCTTCGGACTAGCGGGGTAAATTACAATGAGCAGTTCTTC	CASSLRTSGVNYNEQFF	TRBJ2-1	TRBD2	TRBV9	NA
TGTGCCAGCAGTTTGGCGGCATTTGGACGGTCGAACACTGAAGCTTTCTTT	CASSLAAFGRSNTEAFF	TRBJ1-1	NA	TRBV27	NA
TGTGCCAGCAGTCCCAGACAGGCGAACACTGAAGCTTTCTTT	CASSPRQANTEAFF	TRBJ1-1	NA	TRBV6-5	few
TGCGCCAGCAGCCAAGCCGGGGGCGGTATCTATGGCTACACCTTC	CASSQAGGGIYGYTF	TRBJ1-2	NA	TRBV4-3	NA
TGCAGTGCTAGATCTGGACAGCCTTTTGTCACTGAAGCTTTCTTT	CSARSGQPFVTEAFF	TRBJ1-1	NA	TRBV20-1	NA
TGTGCCAGCGAGGACAGGGGAGCTAACTATGGCTACACCTTC	CASEDRGANYGYTF	TRBJ1-2	TRBD1	TRBV2	once
TGCAGCGTCGACGGGACAGGGGGCCGGAACACTGAAGCTTTCTTT	CSVDGTGGRNTEAFF	TRBJ1-1	TRBD1	TRBV29-1	NA
TGCAGTGTCCTGGATCCTAGCACAGATACGCAGTATTTT	CSVLDPSTDTQYF	TRBJ2-3	NA	TRBV20-1	few
TGTGCCAGCAATTACGGGAACACTGAAGCTTTCTTT	CASNYGNTEAFF	TRBJ1-1	NA	TRBV12-3/TRBV12-4	many
TGTGCCAGCAGCTTAGCGCTGAGGCAGGGGTCCTCCAATTCACCCCTCCACTTT	CASSLALRQGSSNSPLHF	TRBJ1-6	NA	TRBV7-2	few
TGTGCCAGCACCCACGGGGAAAAACTGTTTTTT	CASTHGEKLFF	TRBJ1-4	NA	TRBV18	NA
TGTGCCAGCAGCTACGGACTAGCGACAGATACGCAGTATTTT	CASSYGLATDTQYF	TRBJ2-3	TRBD2	TRBV5-6	NA
TGTGCCAGTACGCCGGGGGGCTATGGCTACACCTTC	CASTPGGYGYTF	TRBJ1-2	NA	TRBV7-9	few
TGCGCCAGCAGCCGGGGAGGGCTCAATGAGCAGTTCTTC	CASSRGGLNEQFF	TRBJ2-1	TRBD2	TRBV5-1	NA
TGCGCCAGCAGCTACGACAGGGGGCCCACAACTAATGAAAAACTGTTTTTT	CASSYDRGPTTNEKLFF	TRBJ1-4	TRBD1	TRBV5-1	NA
TGTGCCAGCGTTGGCGGGACTAATAAAAAACTGTTTTTT	CASVGGTNKKLFF	TRBJ1-4	NA	TRBV11-2	few
TGTGCCAGCAGTCTGCCCGGGCCCCTGCCCCAGCATTTT	CASSLPGPLPQHF	TRBJ1-5	NA	TRBV28	NA
TGTGCCAGCAGTGAAGATCAGCCCCAGCATTTT	CASSEDQPQHF	TRBJ1-5	NA	TRBV6-1	few
TGCGCCAGCAGCAGCAGGGGACTACAGGAGACCCAGTACTTC	CASSSRGLQETQYF	TRBJ2-5	NA	TRBV5-1	NA
TGTGCCAGCAGTTTGACAGGGCGCTACACTGAAGCTTTCTTT	CASSLTGRYTEAFF	TRBJ1-1	TRBD1	TRBV12-3/TRBV12-4	NA
TGTGCCAGCAGCTTCGCGAGGGCCTCGGGATCACCCCTCCACTTT	CASSFARASGSPLHF	TRBJ1-6	NA	TRBV7-2	NA
TGCGCCAGCAGCTTGGGGACAGGGGATGAGTGGAGTACCAAAAACATTCAGTACTTC	CASSLGTGDEWSTKNIQYF	TRBJ2-4	TRBD1	TRBV5-1	NA
TGTGCCAGCAGTTTAAGTGGGATTCAGCCCCAGCATTTT	CASSLSGIQPQHF	TRBJ1-5	NA	TRBV28	once
TGTGCCAGCAGCCAAAGGGGCATGACCGGGGAGCTGTTTTTT	CASSQRGMTGELFF	TRBJ2-2	NA	TRBV5-5	NA
TGTGCCATCAGTGAATCTAGCGGGGAAGAGACCCAGTACTTC	CAISESSGEETQYF	TRBJ2-5	TRBD2	TRBV10-3	NA
TGTGCCAGCAGCGTAGCCTACTCAGGGGCACTGTTTTTT	CASSVAYSGALFF	TRBJ1-4	NA	TRBV9	NA
TGTGCCAGCAGTGAGTTGCAGGAGAATGAAAAACTGTTTTTT	CASSELQENEKLFF	TRBJ1-4	NA	TRBV2	NA
TGCAGTGCCATTAGATCAACGACTAATGAAAAACTGTTTTTT	CSAIRSTTNEKLFF	TRBJ1-4	NA	TRBV20-1	NA
TGTGCCAGCAGTTTGAGCTCTGGAAACACCATATATTTT	CASSLSSGNTIYF	TRBJ1-3	NA	TRBV12-3/TRBV12-4	few
TGTGCCAGTTCCCGACAGGGGAATGAGCAGTTCTTC	CASSRQGNEQFF	TRBJ2-1	TRBD1	TRBV27	NA
TGTGCCAGCAGTTACTCGAACAGAAATAGCAATCAGCCCCAGCATTTT	CASSYSNRNSNQPQHF	TRBJ1-5	NA	TRBV6-2/TRBV6-3	few
TGTGCCAGCAGCAGTAAGACAGGCCGTGAAGCTTTCTTT	CASSSKTGREAFF	TRBJ1-1	NA	TRBV2	NA
TGTGCCAGCAGCGCCAGACTTGGCGATGGCTACACCTTC	CASSARLGDGYTF	TRBJ1-2	NA	TRBV7-8	many
TGCAGCGTTGATTTGGGAAAGACTAATGAAAAACTGTTTTTT	CSVDLGKTNEKLFF	TRBJ1-4	NA	TRBV29-1	few
TGCAGTGTAGGCCGGGACACGGCCGATGGCTACACCTTC	CSVGRDTADGYTF	TRBJ1-2	NA	TRBV20-1	NA
TGTGCCAGCACCAGGACAGGGAGGTATGAAAAACTGTTTTTT	CASTRTGRYEKLFF	TRBJ1-4	TRBD1	TRBV12-3/TRBV12-4	NA